Listed below are T cell receptor beta chains from one sample, sequenced in a study of technical replicates of blood from a handful of donors. Sequencing was performed with immunoSEQ multiplex PCR; in TCRdb, only in-frame clones are kept and a portion is missing. The sample has some 87,000 clones, around 96% seen once. The sample was T cells isolated from PBMCs. Source of these receptors: a human donor in good health. The CDR3 runs from the conserved cysteine through the conserved F or W. Each record gives: V gene, D gene, J gene, clone size, CDR3 protein, CDR3 DNA. The D gene is left open where the match is weak. Not all rows give a size; the values are once, few, many and, for expanded clones, a class.

TRBV2	TRBD1	TRBJ2-7	NA	CASSELGAGGRYEQYF	TGTGCCAGCAGTGAACTAGGGGCAGGGGGCAGGTACGAGCAGTACTTC
TRBV6-5	NA	TRBJ2-1	NA	CASTTLPFYNEQFF	TGTGCCAGCACGACTCTACCGTTTTACAATGAGCAGTTCTTC
TRBV9	TRBD1	TRBJ2-1	NA	CASSEEWKGAYNEQFF	TGTGCCAGCAGCGAAGAGTGGAAGGGGGCGTACAATGAGCAGTTCTTC
TRBV19	NA	TRBJ2-7	NA	CASSYQGRSYEQYF	TGTGCCAGCTCCTATCAGGGTCGGTCCTACGAGCAGTACTTC
TRBV7-3	TRBD2	TRBJ2-1	NA	CASSRTSGSGNEQFF	TGTGCCAGCAGCCGGACTAGCGGGAGTGGGAATGAGCAGTTCTTC
TRBV6-5	NA	TRBJ2-1	NA	CASSYRGVSYNEQFF	TGTGCCAGCAGTTACAGGGGTGTCTCCTACAATGAGCAGTTCTTC
TRBV5-4	NA	TRBJ2-1	NA	CASSSGNYNEQFF	TGTGCCAGCAGCTCCGGGAACTACAATGAGCAGTTCTTC
TRBV5-1	NA	TRBJ2-2	NA	CASSPGGSNTGELFF	TGCGCCAGCAGTCCCGGGGGATCGAACACCGGGGAGCTGTTTTTT
TRBV6-1	TRBD2	TRBJ2-1	NA	CASSPGGNEQFF	TGTGCCAGCAGTCCGGGGGGTAATGAGCAGTTCTTC
TRBV9	NA	TRBJ2-1	NA	CASSILAFGQDNEQFF	TGTGCCAGCAGCATCTTAGCGTTTGGGCAGGACAATGAGCAGTTCTTC
TRBV14	NA	TRBJ2-1	NA	CASSLIGGGQQFF	TGTGCCAGCAGCCTGATAGGAGGAGGGCAGCAGTTCTTC
TRBV28	NA	TRBJ2-7	NA	CASSLYPGKKYEQYF	TGTGCCAGCAGTTTGTATCCAGGGAAGAAGTACGAGCAGTACTTC
TRBV9	NA	TRBJ2-7	NA	CASSDSGYNYEQYF	TGTGCCAGCAGCGATAGCGGATATAACTACGAGCAGTACTTC
TRBV19	NA	TRBJ2-3	NA	CASSPSADTQYF	TGTGCCAGTAGTCCCTCGGCAGATACGCAGTATTTT
TRBV29-1	NA	TRBJ1-2	NA	CSVEDLGADYGYTF	TGCAGCGTTGAAGACCTGGGGGCGGACTATGGCTACACCTTC
TRBV2	TRBD1	TRBJ2-7	NA	CASQTWTGDEQYF	TGTGCCAGCCAGACTTGGACAGGGGACGAGCAGTACTTC
TRBV28	TRBD1	TRBJ2-2	NA	CASSLWGQGASGELFF	TGTGCCAGCAGTTTATGGGGACAGGGGGCAAGCGGGGAGCTGTTTTTT
TRBV7-8	NA	TRBJ1-1	NA	CASSFNRDTEAFF	TGTGCCAGCAGCTTTAACAGGGACACTGAAGCTTTCTTT
TRBV27	NA	TRBJ2-1	NA	CASSVQGEQFF	TGTGCCAGCAGTGTACAGGGCGAGCAGTTCTTC
TRBV14	TRBD1	TRBJ1-2	NA	CASSRDRLNYGYTF	TGTGCCAGCAGCAGGGACAGACTTAACTATGGCTACACCTTC
TRBV11-2	TRBD2	TRBJ2-2	NA	CASSHSGRGTGELFF	TGTGCCAGCAGCCACAGCGGGAGGGGCACCGGGGAGCTGTTTTTT
TRBV7-6	TRBD1	TRBJ1-1	NA	CASSRWTGAEAFF	TGTGCCAGCAGCCGATGGACAGGGGCTGAAGCTTTCTTT
TRBV6-6	NA	TRBJ2-1	NA	CASSYTPTGNEQFF	TGTGCCAGCAGTTACACTCCGACGGGGAATGAGCAGTTCTTC
TRBV11-2	TRBD1	TRBJ2-5	NA	CASRPGQGEETQYF	TGTGCCAGCAGACCTGGACAGGGGGAAGAGACCCAGTACTTC
TRBV29-1	NA	TRBJ1-2	NA	CSVEAAGRYGYTF	TGCAGCGTTGAAGCGGCAGGGCGTTATGGCTACACCTTC
TRBV21-1	NA	TRBJ1-5	NA	CASSKGGSKDQPQHF	TGTGCCAGCAGCAAGGGGGGGTCTAAGGATCAGCCCCAGCATTTT
TRBV19	NA	TRBJ2-1	NA	CASSVGDRLNEQFF	TGTGCCAGTAGTGTTGGCGACAGACTCAATGAGCAGTTCTTC
TRBV5-1	TRBD1	TRBJ1-1	NA	CASSRTGETEAFF	TGCGCCAGCAGCCGTACAGGGGAAACTGAAGCTTTCTTT
TRBV4-1	TRBD1	TRBJ2-1	NA	CASSQPVQGPEQFF	TGCGCCAGCAGCCAACCAGTACAGGGGCCTGAGCAGTTCTTC
TRBV5-5	NA	TRBJ2-7	NA	CASSLVAAGEQYF	TGTGCCAGCAGCTTGGTTGCTGCGGGGGAGCAGTACTTC
TRBV7-2	NA	TRBJ1-2	NA	CASSLIGFDYGYTF	TGTGCCAGCAGCTTAATCGGTTTCGACTATGGCTACACCTTC
TRBV5-1	NA	TRBJ1-1	once	CASSLAGRGDTEAFF	TGCGCCAGCAGCTTGGCCGGACGGGGAGACACTGAAGCTTTCTTT
TRBV6-6	NA	TRBJ1-2	NA	CASSAFGGGRGYTF	TGTGCCAGCAGTGCCTTCGGGGGGGGGAGAGGCTACACCTTC
TRBV5-1	TRBD1	TRBJ1-1	NA	CASSLAGGLNTEAFF	TGCGCCAGCAGCTTGGCAGGGGGTTTGAACACTGAAGCTTTCTTT
TRBV6-5	NA	TRBJ1-2	NA	CASRLIGNYGYTF	TGTGCCAGCAGGCTAATCGGGAACTATGGCTACACCTTC
TRBV14	NA	TRBJ1-1	NA	CASSIGREAFF	TGTGCCAGCAGTATAGGGAGAGAAGCTTTCTTT
TRBV9	TRBD2	TRBJ2-5	NA	CASSGSGSGGETQYF	TGTGCCAGCAGCGGGAGCGGGAGCGGGGGAGAGACCCAGTACTTC
TRBV5-1	TRBD2	TRBJ2-7	NA	CASSLGASGTYEQYF	TGCGCCAGCAGCTTGGGCGCTAGCGGGACCTACGAGCAGTACTTC
TRBV19	NA	TRBJ2-3	NA	CASSTLAHTDTQYF	TGTGCCAGTAGCACCCTAGCGCACACAGATACGCAGTATTTT
TRBV7-6	NA	TRBJ2-2	NA	CASSFGKGVFQAGELFF	TGTGCCAGCAGCTTCGGGAAGGGTGTATTTCAAGCCGGGGAGCTGTTTTTT
TRBV4-3	TRBD2	TRBJ2-7	NA	CASSQRTSGRSEQYF	TGCGCCAGCAGCCAGCGGACTAGCGGGAGGAGCGAGCAGTACTTC
TRBV11-2	NA	TRBJ1-1	NA	CASSLTGMNTEAFF	TGTGCCAGCAGCCTGACAGGCATGAACACTGAAGCTTTCTTT
TRBV9	NA	TRBJ2-1	NA	CASSVDRYNEQFF	TGTGCCAGCAGCGTTGACAGGTACAATGAGCAGTTCTTC
TRBV28	TRBD1	TRBJ1-5	NA	CASSWDREVQPQHF	TGTGCCAGCAGTTGGGACAGGGAAGTTCAGCCCCAGCATTTT
TRBV5-1	TRBD2	TRBJ2-5	NA	CASSLRTSAETQYF	TGCGCCAGCAGCTTGAGGACTAGCGCGGAGACCCAGTACTTC
TRBV6-5	NA	TRBJ2-2	NA	CATRLTGELFF	TGTGCCACGCGTTTGACCGGGGAGCTGTTTTTT
TRBV9	NA	TRBJ2-2	once	CASSLGSNTGELFF	TGTGCCAGCTCACTCGGGTCGAACACCGGGGAGCTGTTTTTT
TRBV7-9	TRBD1	TRBJ2-7	NA	CASSLHGTGLDEQYF	TGTGCCAGCAGCTTACATGGGACAGGGTTGGACGAGCAGTACTTC
TRBV6-1	NA	TRBJ2-5	NA	CASSATKSETQYF	TGTGCCAGCAGTGCAACTAAGTCAGAGACCCAGTACTTC